This T cell receptor beta chain was found in a study of blood T cell repertoires in COVID-19 (dated by TCRdb to the early 2020s). In terms of the full investigation: Samples from collaborators originated in the United States, Italy and Spain and spanned both the acute and convalescent phases of COVID-19. The material from the prospective study consisted of cDNA or gDNA derived from T cells, B-cell-depleted T cells, or PBMCs. The dataset comprised deeply sampled blood TCRbeta repertoires from subjects exposed to, actively infected with, or recovered from COVID-19. The repertoires were released in a freely available public database intended as a resource for research on the immune response to SARS-CoV-2. The samples were drawn from two sources: the first 160 participants of the ongoing ImmuneRACE study, and 1,200 or so subjects contributed by 6 global collaborators. A de-identified subject ID, COVID-19 status, age in years and sex were almost always included in the sample metadata. Where available, HLA class I and class II types were obtained from metadata supplied by the sample provider rather than from assay-based typing. Overall results and qualifications from the work: The quantity of clinical and demographic metadata differed by source and by participant and was supplied without curation.

The immunoSEQ Assay, a bias-controlled multiplex PCR, was used to amplify TCRbeta CDR3 regions from genomic DNA. The original pipeline was this. Within the assay, amplification of reference gene primers was used to estimate how many nucleated cells each sample contained. Sequence reads were collapsed and filtered to measure the absolute abundance of every unique TCRbeta CDR3 rearrangement. For each sample, productive Simpson clonality was calculated by taking the square root of Simpson's diversity index across productive rearrangements. TCRdb stores this immuneACCESS table with in-frame sequences only. Part of the clones is absent; in the studies checked, under half of the shortfall reflects unresolved V genes, and no reason is known for the rest. V and J calls plus clone size are reproduced from that table; the DNA served to infer D and trimming. This sample comprises over 130,000 clones, around 83% of them detected only once. The ten largest clones take up less than 5% of the sample.

A distance of 12 bases separates the germline ends of V and J, which lose 4 bases and 1 base respectively. From cysteine to phenylalanine, the CDR3 is 15 amino acids long. The kept DNA is CDR3 alone, 45 bases in frame from the first base. CDR1 SGHRS and CDR2 YFSETQ were looked up in the germline V gene. The collaborating institutions used their own protocols to collect whole blood in K2EDTA tubes. Collaborator samples were shipped for TCRbeta analysis as frozen whole blood, isolated PBMCs, or DNA extracted from either sample type. In the case of this clone: The target of this receptor is not known. Base qualities are missing; no much larger clone stands one base away.

The specimen was peripheral blood. The chain employs TRBV5-1 and TRBJ2-1, with a weak D call of TRBD1 (5 bases match). This clonotype was obtained from a woman of 80 years or more with acute or convalescent COVID-19. The DNA sequence follows: TGCGCCAGCAGCAGCGACAGCCTTTCCTACAATGAGCAGTTCTTC. It translates as CASSSDSLSYNEQFF.